This T cell receptor beta chain was profiled in a study of blood T cells in healthy people across ages. Findings and caveats of the study: Older age went with lower TCR beta diversity per million T cells, in a roughly linear way.

Germline values: CDR1 SGDLS, CDR2 YYNGEE. This CDR3 is 14 amino acids long. This clonotype was seen a few times. What it binds is not known. Primers used in a second PCR of about 7 to 11 cycles were a sample-barcoded 5' primer and a J-beta primer mix. TCRdb used MiXCR to reprocess the 5' RACE reads, holding one entry per CDR3 protein. The sample contains some 370,000 distinct CDR3 sequences, roughly half of which appear only once. There were healthy Caucasian individuals from Russia, aged about 6 to 100, serving as donors. No fewer than 6 million PBMCs went into each sample. Sequencing was performed on blood. This receptor was obtained from a man aged 60-69 years in good health. The rearrangement joins TRBV9 to TRBJ2-4; D is unclear. The end of the DNA aligns better with TRBJ2-7, so the J call may be wrong. The CDR3 DNA is TGTGCCAGCAGCCCAAGACTTGCCAACTACGAGCAGTACTTC. Translated: CASSPRLANYEQYF.